The T cell receptor beta chain under discussion was sequenced for a study of blood T cells in healthy people across ages. This clonotype turned up a few times. For the second PCR, which ran for roughly 7 to 11 cycles, a sample-barcoded 5' primer and a J-beta primer mix were used. TCRdb redid the calling of the 5' RACE reads with MiXCR, one entry per CDR3 protein. The sample consists of approximately 940,000 distinct CDR3 sequences, around 46% of them appearing once. This CDR3 spans 14 amino acids. V dropped 2 bases and J dropped 5 bases, with 12 bases sitting between them. The germline V gene has CDR1 SGHTA and CDR2 FQGNSA.

Specimen: blood. The chain is built from TRBV7-2 and TRBJ2-5; D is undetermined. The sequence came from a young man in good health. The CDR3 reads CASSLMVGGETQYF. CDR3 DNA sequence: TGTGCCAGCAGCTTAATGGTGGGTGGGGAGACCCAGTACTTC.